Listed below are T cell receptor beta chains from one sample, sequenced in a study of OX40 agonist ivuxolimab in advanced cancers. Profiled with immunoSEQ multiplex PCR; TCRdb holds only in-frame clones, not every one. The table lists 26,000 or so clones, roughly 89% of them singletons. Sequencing used CD4+ or CD8+ T cells sorted from blood, obtained in a trial of the OX40 agonist ivuxolimab. These receptors were obtained from an adult with an advanced solid tumor such as melanoma, head and neck, liver or kidney cancer. Both conserved end residues are part of each CDR3. A D gene is named only where the DNA matches it firmly. Size tells how often a clone was seen (once, few, many) or the class of an expanded clone, and some rows leave it out.

j_gene: TRBJ2-7
d_gene: -
v_gene: TRBV27
abundance: -
CDR3nt: TGTGCCAGCAGTTTATCATCTTTGGGCTACGAGCAGTACTTC
CDR3aa: CASSLSSLGYEQYF

j_gene: TRBJ2-4
d_gene: -
v_gene: TRBV30
abundance: -
CDR3nt: TGTGCCTGGAGTGAAAGTCTCAGCCAAAACATTCAGTACTTC
CDR3aa: CAWSESLSQNIQYF

j_gene: TRBJ1-3
d_gene: TRBD1
v_gene: TRBV7-2
abundance: -
CDR3nt: TGTGCCAGCAGCTTGGACAGGTCTTCTGGAAACACCATATATTTT
CDR3aa: CASSLDRSSGNTIYF

j_gene: TRBJ2-3
d_gene: TRBD2
v_gene: TRBV7-9
abundance: -
CDR3nt: TGTGCCAGCAGCCTTGGACTAGCGGTTAGCACAGATACGCAGTATTTT
CDR3aa: CASSLGLAVSTDTQYF

j_gene: TRBJ1-5
d_gene: -
v_gene: TRBV25-1
abundance: -
CDR3nt: TGTGCCAGCAGTGAGGTTTATAGCAATCAGCCCCAGCATTTT
CDR3aa: CASSEVYSNQPQHF

j_gene: TRBJ2-7
d_gene: -
v_gene: TRBV4-3
abundance: medium-sized
CDR3nt: TGCGCCAGCAGCCAAGATCGGAGGCAGGGCGGGCAGTACTTC
CDR3aa: CASSQDRRQGGQYF

j_gene: TRBJ2-1
d_gene: TRBD1
v_gene: TRBV28
abundance: medium-sized
CDR3nt: TGTGCCAGCACCGACCGGGACAGCTACAATGAGCAGTTCTTC
CDR3aa: CASTDRDSYNEQFF

j_gene: TRBJ2-5
d_gene: -
v_gene: TRBV29-1
abundance: few
CDR3nt: TGCAGCGTGTATAGGGAGACCCAGTACTTC
CDR3aa: CSVYRETQYF

j_gene: TRBJ2-7
d_gene: -
v_gene: TRBV11-2
abundance: once
CDR3nt: TGTGCCAGCAGCCCCGCGACCCTACTTCCCTACTACGAGCAGTACTTC
CDR3aa: CASSPATLLPYYEQYF

j_gene: TRBJ2-3
d_gene: TRBD2
v_gene: TRBV11-3
abundance: -
CDR3nt: TGTGCCAGCAGCCCACGTGGACTAGCCGGCACAGATACGCAGTATTTT
CDR3aa: CASSPRGLAGTDTQYF

j_gene: TRBJ2-3
d_gene: TRBD1
v_gene: TRBV27
abundance: few
CDR3nt: TGTGCCAGCAGTTTGGTGGAGGGACAGGGGAGGGGAAATACGCAGTATTTT
CDR3aa: CASSLVEGQGRGNTQYF

j_gene: TRBJ2-7
d_gene: -
v_gene: TRBV12-5
abundance: medium-sized
CDR3nt: TGTGCTAGGGCAGGGATATCGGGCTACTTC
CDR3aa: CARAGISGYF

j_gene: TRBJ2-1
d_gene: -
v_gene: TRBV27
abundance: -
CDR3nt: TGTGCCAGCAGTTTACGGAGCTCCTACAATGAGCAGTTCTTC
CDR3aa: CASSLRSSYNEQFF

j_gene: TRBJ1-3
d_gene: -
v_gene: TRBV5-4
abundance: -
CDR3nt: TGTGCCAGCAGCCATGGTAGCTCTGGAAACACCATATATTTT
CDR3aa: CASSHGSSGNTIYF

j_gene: TRBJ2-5
d_gene: -
v_gene: TRBV21-1
abundance: -
CDR3nt: TGTGCCAGCAGTAGGGGGACCCAGTACTTC
CDR3aa: CASSRGTQYF

j_gene: TRBJ2-3
d_gene: -
v_gene: TRBV9
abundance: -
CDR3nt: TGTGCCAGCAGCGTAGTCGGGGAAGAGGCAGATACGCAGTATTTT
CDR3aa: CASSVVGEEADTQYF

j_gene: TRBJ2-7
d_gene: -
v_gene: TRBV4-3
abundance: -
CDR3nt: TGCGCCAGCAGCCACCTTGAGGGCTACGAGCAGTACTTC
CDR3aa: CASSHLEGYEQYF

j_gene: TRBJ2-7
d_gene: -
v_gene: TRBV6-1
abundance: once
CDR3nt: TGTGCCAGCAGTGAAGCGTTGGGCAGGCTCTACGAGCAGTACTTC
CDR3aa: CASSEALGRLYEQYF

j_gene: TRBJ2-3
d_gene: -
v_gene: TRBV7-9
abundance: -
CDR3nt: TGTGCCAGCACCTTGACCCCAGCTAGCACAGATACGCAGTATTTT
CDR3aa: CASTLTPASTDTQYF

j_gene: TRBJ2-1
d_gene: -
v_gene: TRBV5-6
abundance: -
CDR3nt: TGTGCCTCAGCGCGGGGAAATGAGCAGTTCTTC
CDR3aa: CASARGNEQFF

j_gene: TRBJ1-5
d_gene: -
v_gene: TRBV28
abundance: -
CDR3nt: TGTGCCAGCAGTACAGGGACCGGCAATCAGCCCCAGCATTTT
CDR3aa: CASSTGTGNQPQHF

j_gene: TRBJ2-7
d_gene: -
v_gene: TRBV27
abundance: -
CDR3nt: TGTGCCAGCAGTTTAGTGGGCCACGAGCAGTACTTC
CDR3aa: CASSLVGHEQYF

j_gene: TRBJ1-2
d_gene: -
v_gene: TRBV5-6
abundance: once
CDR3nt: TGTGCCAGCAGCTTTTGGACTCCGGATGGCTACACCTTC
CDR3aa: CASSFWTPDGYTF

j_gene: TRBJ2-7
d_gene: TRBD2
v_gene: TRBV7-2
abundance: -
CDR3nt: TGTGCCAGCAGCTTTTCTAGCGGTTTTAGCTCCTACGAGCAGTACTTC
CDR3aa: CASSFSSGFSSYEQYF

j_gene: TRBJ1-1
d_gene: TRBD1
v_gene: TRBV19
abundance: -
CDR3nt: TGTGCCAGTAGTCCCTGGACAGGGAACACTGAAGCTTTCTTT
CDR3aa: CASSPWTGNTEAFF

j_gene: TRBJ1-1
d_gene: -
v_gene: TRBV7-8
abundance: -
CDR3nt: TGTGCCAGCAGCTTCGGTATCGCTGAAGCTTTCTTT
CDR3aa: CASSFGIAEAFF

j_gene: TRBJ2-3
d_gene: -
v_gene: TRBV7-9
abundance: few
CDR3nt: TGTGCCAGCAGCTTTCCGGGCGGTCTCACAGATACGCAGTATTTT
CDR3aa: CASSFPGGLTDTQYF

j_gene: TRBJ2-3
d_gene: TRBD2
v_gene: TRBV4-2
abundance: -
CDR3nt: TGTGCCAGCAGCCAAGATCTTAGCGGGGGTCCAAGCACAGATACGCAGTATTTT
CDR3aa: CASSQDLSGGPSTDTQYF

j_gene: TRBJ2-1
d_gene: TRBD2
v_gene: TRBV7-2
abundance: -
CDR3nt: TGTGCCAGCAGCTTAGAACTAGCGACCTACAATGAGCAGTTCTTC
CDR3aa: CASSLELATYNEQFF

j_gene: TRBJ2-3
d_gene: -
v_gene: TRBV2
abundance: -
CDR3nt: TGTGCCAGCAGTGGGAGTGCGGCTGGCCTAACAGATACGCAGTATTTT
CDR3aa: CASSGSAAGLTDTQYF